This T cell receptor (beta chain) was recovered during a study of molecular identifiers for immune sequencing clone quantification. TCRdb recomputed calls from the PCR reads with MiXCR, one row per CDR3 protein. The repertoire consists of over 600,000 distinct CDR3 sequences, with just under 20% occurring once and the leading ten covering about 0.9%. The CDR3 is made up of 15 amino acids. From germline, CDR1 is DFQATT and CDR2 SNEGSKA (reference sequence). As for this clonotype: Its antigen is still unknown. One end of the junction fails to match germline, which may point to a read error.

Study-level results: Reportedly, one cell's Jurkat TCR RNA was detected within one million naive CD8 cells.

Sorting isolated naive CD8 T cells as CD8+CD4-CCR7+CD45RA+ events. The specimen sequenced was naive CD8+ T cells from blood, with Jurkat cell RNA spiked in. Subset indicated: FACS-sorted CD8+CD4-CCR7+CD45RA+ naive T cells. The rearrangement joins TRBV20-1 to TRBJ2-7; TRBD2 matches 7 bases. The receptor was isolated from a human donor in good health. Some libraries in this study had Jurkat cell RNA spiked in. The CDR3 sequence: CSARDLRGSSYEQYF. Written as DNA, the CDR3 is TGCAGTGCCAGAGATTTGCGGGGGAGCTCCTACGAGCAGTACTTC.